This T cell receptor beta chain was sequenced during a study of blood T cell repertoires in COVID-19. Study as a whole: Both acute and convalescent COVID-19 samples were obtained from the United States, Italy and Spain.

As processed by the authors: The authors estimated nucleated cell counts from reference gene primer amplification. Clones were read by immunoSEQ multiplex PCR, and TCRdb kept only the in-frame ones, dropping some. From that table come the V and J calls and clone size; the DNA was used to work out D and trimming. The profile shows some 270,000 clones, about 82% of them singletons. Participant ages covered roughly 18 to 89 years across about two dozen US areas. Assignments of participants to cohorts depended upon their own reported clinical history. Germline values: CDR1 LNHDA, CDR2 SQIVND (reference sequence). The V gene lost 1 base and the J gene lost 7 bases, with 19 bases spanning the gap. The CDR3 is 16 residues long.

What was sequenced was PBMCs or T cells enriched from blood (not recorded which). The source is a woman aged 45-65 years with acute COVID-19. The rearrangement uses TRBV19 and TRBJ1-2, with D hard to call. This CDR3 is CASSIGTTSTIGGYTF. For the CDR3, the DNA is TGTGCCAGTAGTATAGGGACCACTTCGACTATAGGTGGCTACACCTTC.